This T cell receptor (beta chain) was identified in a study of OX40 agonist ivuxolimab in advanced cancers. Here immunoSEQ multiplex PCR was the method, and the copy in TCRdb shows in-frame clones only, minus some. Seen here are some 80,000 clones, about four fifths observed once, and the top ten hold around 25%. Germline V gives CDR1 MDHEN, CDR2 SYDVKM. This CDR3 is 15 amino acids long. Trimming at V came to 3 bases and at J to 5 bases, leaving 7 bases not matched to a gene. The timepoints at which blood was sampled were baseline, cycle 4 day 1, and cycle 7 day 1. The source material was CD4+ or CD8+ T cells sorted from blood, sampled in a trial of the OX40 agonist ivuxolimab. The sequence derives from an adult with an advanced solid tumor such as melanoma, head and neck, liver or kidney cancer. This rearrangement joins TRBV28 to TRBJ2-3; 8 bases are a match to TRBD1. DNA of the CDR3: TGTGCCAGCAGTTTGGCAGGGGGCGAAAAAGATACGCAGTATTTT. It yields the protein CASSLAGGEKDTQYF.